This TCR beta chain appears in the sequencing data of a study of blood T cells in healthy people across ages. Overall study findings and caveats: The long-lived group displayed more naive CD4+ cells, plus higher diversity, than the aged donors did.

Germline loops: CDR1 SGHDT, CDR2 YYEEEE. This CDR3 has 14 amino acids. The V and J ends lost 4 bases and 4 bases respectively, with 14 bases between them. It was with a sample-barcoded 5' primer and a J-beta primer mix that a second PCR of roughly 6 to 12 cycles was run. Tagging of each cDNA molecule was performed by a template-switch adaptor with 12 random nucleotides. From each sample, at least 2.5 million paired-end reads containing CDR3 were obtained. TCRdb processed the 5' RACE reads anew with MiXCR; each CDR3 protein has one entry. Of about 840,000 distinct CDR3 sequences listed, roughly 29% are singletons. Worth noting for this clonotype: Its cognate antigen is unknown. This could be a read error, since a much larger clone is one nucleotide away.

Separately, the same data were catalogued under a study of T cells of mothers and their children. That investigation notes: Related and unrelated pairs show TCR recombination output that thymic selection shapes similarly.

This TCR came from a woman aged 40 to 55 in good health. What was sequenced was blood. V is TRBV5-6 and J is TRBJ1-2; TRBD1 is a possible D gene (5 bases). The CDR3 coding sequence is TGTGCCAGCAGCCGGCGGGACGGTGGCTATGGCTACACCTTC. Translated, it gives CASSRRDGGYGYTF.